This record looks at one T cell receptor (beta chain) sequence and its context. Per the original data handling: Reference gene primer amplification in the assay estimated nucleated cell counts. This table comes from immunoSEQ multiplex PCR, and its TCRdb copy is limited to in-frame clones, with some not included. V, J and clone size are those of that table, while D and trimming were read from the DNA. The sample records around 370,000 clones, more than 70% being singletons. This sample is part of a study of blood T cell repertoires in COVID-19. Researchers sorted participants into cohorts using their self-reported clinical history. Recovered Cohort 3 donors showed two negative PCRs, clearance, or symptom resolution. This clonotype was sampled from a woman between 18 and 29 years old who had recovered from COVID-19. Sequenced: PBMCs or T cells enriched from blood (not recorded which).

The CDR3 reads CASTPGGRGNTEAFF. The CDR3 DNA reads TGTGCCAGCACCCCGGGGGGGCGGGGGAACACTGAAGCTTTCTTT. The chain couples TRBV6-5 to TRBJ1-1; tentative D call: TRBD1 (6 bases). The germline CDR1 and CDR2 sequences are MNHEY and SVGAGI. CDR3 length: 15 residues. The V and J ends lost 7 bases and 1 base respectively, with 16 bases between them.